This T cell receptor (beta chain) was identified during a study of early stage breast cancer tumors. This table comes from immunoSEQ multiplex PCR, and its TCRdb copy is limited to in-frame clones, with some not included. The table includes almost 55,000 clones, 85% to 95% detected once. Trimming shortened V by 3 bases and J by 3 bases, and 14 bases separated the two germline ends. The germline gives CDR1 SGHRS, CDR2 YFSETQ. CDR3 size: 15 residues. This clonotype was sampled from a person between 65 and 79 years old with breast cancer. The chain couples TRBV5-1 to TRBJ2-3; D not resolved. The specimen sequenced was blood. CDR3 amino acids: CASSSFTRVTDTQYF. For the CDR3, the DNA is TGCGCCAGCAGCTCCTTTACACGGGTAACAGATACGCAGTATTTT.